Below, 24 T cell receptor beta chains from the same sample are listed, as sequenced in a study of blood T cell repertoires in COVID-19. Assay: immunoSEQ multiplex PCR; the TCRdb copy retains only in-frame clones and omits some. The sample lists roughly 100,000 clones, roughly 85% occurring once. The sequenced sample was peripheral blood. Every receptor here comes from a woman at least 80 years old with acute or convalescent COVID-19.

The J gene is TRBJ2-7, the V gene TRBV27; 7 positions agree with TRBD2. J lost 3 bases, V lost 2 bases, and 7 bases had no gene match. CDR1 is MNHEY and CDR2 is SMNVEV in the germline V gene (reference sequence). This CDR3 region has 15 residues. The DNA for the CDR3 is TGTGCCAGCAGTTTAGGGCCTAGCGGCCTCTACGAGCAGTACTTC. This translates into CASSLGPSGLYEQYF.

CDR3: CARHPGHYNEQFF. The CDR3 nucleotides are TGTGCCAGGCACCCGGGACACTACAATGAGCAGTTCTTC. The gene calls are TRBV19 and TRBJ2-1; possibly TRBD1 for D (6 bases). Germline CDR1 and CDR2: LNHDA and SQIVND (reference sequence). The V and J ends lost 9 bases and 3 bases respectively, with 12 bases between them. The CDR3 length is 13 residues.

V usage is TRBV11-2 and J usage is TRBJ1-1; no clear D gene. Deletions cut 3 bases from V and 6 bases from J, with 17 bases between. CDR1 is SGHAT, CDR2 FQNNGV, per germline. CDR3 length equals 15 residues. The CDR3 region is CASSFEGAIHSEAFF. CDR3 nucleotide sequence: TGTGCCAGCAGCTTTGAGGGCGCCATCCATTCTGAAGCTTTCTTT.

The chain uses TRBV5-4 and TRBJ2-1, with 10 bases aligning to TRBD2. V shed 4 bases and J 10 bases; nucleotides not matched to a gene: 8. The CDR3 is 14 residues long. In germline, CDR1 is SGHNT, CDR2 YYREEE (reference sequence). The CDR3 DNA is TGTGCCAGCAGCCTAAAGATTAGCGGGAGGGAGCAGTTCTTC. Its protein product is CASSLKISGREQFF.

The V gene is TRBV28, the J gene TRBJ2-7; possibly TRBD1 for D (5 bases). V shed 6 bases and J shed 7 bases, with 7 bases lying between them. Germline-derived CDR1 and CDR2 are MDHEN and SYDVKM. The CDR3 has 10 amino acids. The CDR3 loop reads CASRGVEQYF. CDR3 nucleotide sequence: TGTGCCAGCAGAGGGGTAGAGCAGTACTTC.

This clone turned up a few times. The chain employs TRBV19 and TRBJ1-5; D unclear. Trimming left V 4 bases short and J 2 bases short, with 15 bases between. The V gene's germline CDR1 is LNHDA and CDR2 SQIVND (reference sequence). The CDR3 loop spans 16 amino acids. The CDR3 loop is CASSNYWSEGNQPQHF. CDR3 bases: TGTGCCAGTAGTAACTATTGGTCGGAGGGCAATCAGCCCCAGCATTTT.

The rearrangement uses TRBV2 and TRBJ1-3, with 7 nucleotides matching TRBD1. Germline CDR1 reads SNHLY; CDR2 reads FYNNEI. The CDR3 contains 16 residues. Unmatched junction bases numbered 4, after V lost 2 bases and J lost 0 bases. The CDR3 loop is CASSEFGTASGNTIYF. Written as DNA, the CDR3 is TGTGCCAGCAGTGAATTCGGGACAGCCTCTGGAAACACCATATATTTT. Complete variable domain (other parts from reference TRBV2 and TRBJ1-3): EPEVTQTPSHQVTQMGQEVILRCVPISNHLYFYWYRQILGQKVEFLVSFYNNEISEKSEIFDDQFSVERPDGSNFTLKIRSTKLEDSAMYFCASSEFGTASGNTIYFGEGSWLTVV.

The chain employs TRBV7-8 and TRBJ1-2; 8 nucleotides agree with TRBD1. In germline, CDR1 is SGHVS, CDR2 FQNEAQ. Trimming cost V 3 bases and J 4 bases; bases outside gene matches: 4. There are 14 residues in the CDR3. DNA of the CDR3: TGTGCCAGCAGCTTTACAGGGGGGAGCTATGGCTACACCTTC. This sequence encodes CASSFTGGSYGYTF.

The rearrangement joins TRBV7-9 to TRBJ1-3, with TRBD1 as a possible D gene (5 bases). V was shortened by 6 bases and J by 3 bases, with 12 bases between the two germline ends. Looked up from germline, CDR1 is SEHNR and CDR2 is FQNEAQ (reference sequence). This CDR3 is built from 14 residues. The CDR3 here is CASSSGFIGNTIYF. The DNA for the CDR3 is TGTGCCAGCAGTTCAGGGTTTATTGGAAACACCATATATTTT.

In DNA, the CDR3 is TGTGCCAGCAGCTTGGGGGCATTACCAGCTGGAAACACCATATATTTT. Protein product: CASSLGALPAGNTIYF. The chain couples TRBV5-5 to TRBJ1-3; D not certain. Germline values: CDR1 SGHKS, CDR2 YYEKEE (reference sequence). The CDR3 has 16 residues. V dropped 0 bases and J dropped 2 bases, with 12 bases sitting between them.

CDR3 nucleotide sequence: TGTGCCAGCAGCTTCCGGGACAGGGGTTTTGGAAACACCATATATTTT. Residues: CASSFRDRGFGNTIYF. The chain combines TRBV7-9 with TRBJ1-3; the match to TRBD1 covers 10 bases. This CDR3 has 16 residues. V shed 3 bases, J shed 3 bases, and the junction held 5 bases outside the gene matches. The germline CDR1 and CDR2 sequences are SEHNR and FQNEAQ (reference sequence).

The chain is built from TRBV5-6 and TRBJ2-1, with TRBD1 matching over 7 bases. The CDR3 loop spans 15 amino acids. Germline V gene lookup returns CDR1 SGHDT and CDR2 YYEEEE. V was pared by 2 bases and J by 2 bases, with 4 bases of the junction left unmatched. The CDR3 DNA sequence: TGTGCCAGCAGCTTTGCTGGGACAGCCTACAATGAGCAGTTCTTC. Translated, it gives CASSFAGTAYNEQFF.

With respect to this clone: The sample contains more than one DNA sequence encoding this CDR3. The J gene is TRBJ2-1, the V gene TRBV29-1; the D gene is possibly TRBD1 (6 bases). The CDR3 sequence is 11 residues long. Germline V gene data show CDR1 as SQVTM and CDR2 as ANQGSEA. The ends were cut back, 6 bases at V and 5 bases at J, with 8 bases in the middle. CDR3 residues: CSVGQDNEQFF. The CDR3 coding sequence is TGCAGCGTGGGACAAGACAATGAGCAGTTCTTC.

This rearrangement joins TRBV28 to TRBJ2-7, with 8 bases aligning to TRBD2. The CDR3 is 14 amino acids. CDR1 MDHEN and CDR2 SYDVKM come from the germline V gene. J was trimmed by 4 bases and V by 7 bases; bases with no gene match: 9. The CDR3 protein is CASMVAGSPYEQYF. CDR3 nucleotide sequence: TGTGCCAGCATGGTAGCGGGAAGCCCTTACGAGCAGTACTTC.

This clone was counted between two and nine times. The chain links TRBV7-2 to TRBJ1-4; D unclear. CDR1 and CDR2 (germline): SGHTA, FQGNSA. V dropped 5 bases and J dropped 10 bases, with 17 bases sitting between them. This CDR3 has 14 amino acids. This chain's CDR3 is CASSPDGYSGKLFF. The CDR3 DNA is TGTGCCAGCAGCCCAGACGGATATTCGGGAAAACTGTTTTTT.

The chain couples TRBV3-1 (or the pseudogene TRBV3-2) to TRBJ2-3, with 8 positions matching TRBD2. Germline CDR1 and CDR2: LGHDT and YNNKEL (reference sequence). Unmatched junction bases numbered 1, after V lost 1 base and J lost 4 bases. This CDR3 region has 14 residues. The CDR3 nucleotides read TGTGCCAGCAGCCAAGCGGGAGGGTCAGATACGCAGTATTTT. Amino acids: CASSQAGGSDTQYF.

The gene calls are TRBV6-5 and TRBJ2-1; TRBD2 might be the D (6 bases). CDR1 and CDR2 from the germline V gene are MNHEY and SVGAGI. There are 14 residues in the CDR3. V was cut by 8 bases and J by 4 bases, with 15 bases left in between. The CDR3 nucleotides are TGTGCCAGCCGCCGGGACTTACTTTACAATGAGCAGTTCTTC. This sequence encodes CASRRDLLYNEQFF.

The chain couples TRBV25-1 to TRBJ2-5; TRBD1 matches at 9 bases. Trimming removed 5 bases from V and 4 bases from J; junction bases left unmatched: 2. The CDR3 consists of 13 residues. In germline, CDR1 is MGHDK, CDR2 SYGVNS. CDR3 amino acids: CASSHRGRETQYF. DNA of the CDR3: TGTGCCAGCAGTCACAGGGGGCGAGAGACCCAGTACTTC.

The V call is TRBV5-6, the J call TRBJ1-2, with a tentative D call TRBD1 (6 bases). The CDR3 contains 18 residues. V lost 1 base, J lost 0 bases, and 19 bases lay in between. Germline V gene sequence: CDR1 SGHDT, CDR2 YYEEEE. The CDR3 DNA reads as TGTGCCAGCAGCTTGCGCGAGGTCACAGGGACGGCTAACTATGGCTACACCTTC. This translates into CASSLREVTGTANYGYTF.

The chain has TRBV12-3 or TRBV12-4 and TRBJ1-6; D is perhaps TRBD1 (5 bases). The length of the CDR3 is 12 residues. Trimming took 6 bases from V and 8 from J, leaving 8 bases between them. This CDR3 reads CASSQTDSPLHF. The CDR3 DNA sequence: TGTGCCAGCAGCCAGACAGATTCACCCCTCCACTTT.

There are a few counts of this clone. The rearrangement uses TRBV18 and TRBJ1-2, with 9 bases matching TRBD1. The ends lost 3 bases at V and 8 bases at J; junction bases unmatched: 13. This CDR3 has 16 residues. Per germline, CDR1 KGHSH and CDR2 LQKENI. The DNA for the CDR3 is TGTGCCAGCTCACCTCTACAGGGGGCGCGACTAAAGGGCTACACCTTC. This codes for CASSPLQGARLKGYTF.

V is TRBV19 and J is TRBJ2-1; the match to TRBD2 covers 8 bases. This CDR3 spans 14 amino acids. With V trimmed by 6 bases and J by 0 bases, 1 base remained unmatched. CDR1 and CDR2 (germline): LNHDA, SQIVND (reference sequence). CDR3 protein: CASRSGSSYNEQFF. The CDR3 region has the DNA TGTGCCAGTAGGAGCGGGAGCTCCTACAATGAGCAGTTCTTC.

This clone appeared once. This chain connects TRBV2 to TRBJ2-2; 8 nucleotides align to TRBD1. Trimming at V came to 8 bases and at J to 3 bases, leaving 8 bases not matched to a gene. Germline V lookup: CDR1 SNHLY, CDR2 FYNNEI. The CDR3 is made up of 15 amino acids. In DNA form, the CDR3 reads TGTGCCAGCGGCTACAGGGGGTCGGACACCGGGGAGCTGTTTTTT. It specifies CASGYRGSDTGELFF.

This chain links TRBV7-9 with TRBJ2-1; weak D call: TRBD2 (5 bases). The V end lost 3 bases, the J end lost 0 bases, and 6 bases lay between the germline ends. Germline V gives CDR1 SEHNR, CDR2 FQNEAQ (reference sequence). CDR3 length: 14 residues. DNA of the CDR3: TGTGCCAGCAGCTTGGAGGACTCCTACAATGAGCAGTTCTTC. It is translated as CASSLEDSYNEQFF. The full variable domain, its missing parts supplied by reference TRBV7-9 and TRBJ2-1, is DTGVSQNPRHKITKRGQNVTFRCDPISEHNRLYWYRQTLGQGPEFLTYFQNEAQLEKSRLLSDRFSAERPKGSFSTLEIQRTEQGDSAMYLCASSLEDSYNEQFFGPGTRLTVL.